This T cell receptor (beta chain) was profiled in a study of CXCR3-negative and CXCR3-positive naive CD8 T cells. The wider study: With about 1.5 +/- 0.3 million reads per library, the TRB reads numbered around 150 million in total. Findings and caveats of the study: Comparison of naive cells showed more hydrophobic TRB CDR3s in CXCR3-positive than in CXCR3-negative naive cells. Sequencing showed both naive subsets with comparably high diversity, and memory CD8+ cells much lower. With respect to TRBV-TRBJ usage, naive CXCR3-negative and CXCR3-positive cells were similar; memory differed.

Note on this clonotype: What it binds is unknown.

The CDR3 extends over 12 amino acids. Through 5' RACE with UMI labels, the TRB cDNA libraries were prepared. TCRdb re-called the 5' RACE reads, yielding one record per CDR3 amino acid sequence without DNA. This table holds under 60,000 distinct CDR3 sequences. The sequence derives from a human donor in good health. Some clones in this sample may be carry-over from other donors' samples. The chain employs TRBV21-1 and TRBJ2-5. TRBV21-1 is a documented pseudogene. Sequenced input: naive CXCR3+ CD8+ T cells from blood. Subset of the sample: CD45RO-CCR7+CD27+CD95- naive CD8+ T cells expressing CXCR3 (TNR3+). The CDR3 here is CASSKCEETQYF.